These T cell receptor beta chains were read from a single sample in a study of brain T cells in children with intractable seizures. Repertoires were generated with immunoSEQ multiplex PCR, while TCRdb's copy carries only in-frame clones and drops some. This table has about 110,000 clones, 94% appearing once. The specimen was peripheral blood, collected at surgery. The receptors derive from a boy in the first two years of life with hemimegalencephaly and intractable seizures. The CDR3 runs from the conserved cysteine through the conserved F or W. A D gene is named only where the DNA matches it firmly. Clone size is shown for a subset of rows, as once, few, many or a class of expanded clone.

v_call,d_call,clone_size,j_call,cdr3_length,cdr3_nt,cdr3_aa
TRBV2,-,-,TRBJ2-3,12,TGTGCCAGCATTGACTCCGCAGATACGCAGTATTTT,CASIDSADTQYF
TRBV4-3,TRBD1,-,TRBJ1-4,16,TGCGCCAGCAGCCAACCCCCGGGACAGGGAAATGAAAAACTGTTTTTT,CASSQPPGQGNEKLFF
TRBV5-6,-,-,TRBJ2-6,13,TGTGCCAGCCGCCTGGGTGGGGCCAACGTCCTGACTTTC,CASRLGGANVLTF
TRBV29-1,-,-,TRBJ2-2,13,TGCAGCGTTGTACGTGGGGGCACCGGGGAGCTGTTTTTT,CSVVRGGTGELFF
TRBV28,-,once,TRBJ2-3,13,TGTGCCAGCAAGGAGGGGGCCGCAGATACGCAGTATTTT,CASKEGAADTQYF
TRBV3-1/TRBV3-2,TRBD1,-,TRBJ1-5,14,TGTGCCAGCAGCCAGGGGACAGGGGGGCAGCCCCAGCATTTT,CASSQGTGGQPQHF
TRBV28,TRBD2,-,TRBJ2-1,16,TGTGCCAGCAGTTTATCGGGCAACGGGGGGTTTGGTGAGCAGTTCTTC,CASSLSGNGGFGEQFF
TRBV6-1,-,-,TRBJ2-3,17,TGTGCCAGCAGTGAGGGAGGAGGGGTGGGGGACACAGATACGCAGTATTTT,CASSEGGGVGDTDTQYF
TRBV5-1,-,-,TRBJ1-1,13,TGCGCCAGCAGCCGTACAGAGAACACTGAAGCTTTCTTT,CASSRTENTEAFF
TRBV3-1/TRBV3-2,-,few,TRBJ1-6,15,TGTGCCAGCAGCGCCCTACAGGCCAGTAATTCACCCCTCCACTTT,CASSALQASNSPLHF
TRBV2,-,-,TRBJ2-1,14,TGTGCCAGCAGACCGATGAGCTCCTACAATGAGCAGTTCTTC,CASRPMSSYNEQFF
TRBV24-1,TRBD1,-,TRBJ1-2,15,TGTGCCACCTCAGATACAGGGGGCAAGGACTATGGCTACACCTTC,CATSDTGGKDYGYTF
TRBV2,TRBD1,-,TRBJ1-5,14,TGTGCCAGCAGTGGACAGGGCTCGGATCAGCCCCAGCATTTT,CASSGQGSDQPQHF
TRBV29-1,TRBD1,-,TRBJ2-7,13,TGCAGCGCCCGACAGGGGCAACCCTACGAGCAGTACTTC,CSARQGQPYEQYF
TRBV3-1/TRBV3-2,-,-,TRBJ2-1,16,TGTGCCAGCAGCCAAGATCGAGGGGTTATATACAATGAGCAGTTCTTC,CASSQDRGVIYNEQFF
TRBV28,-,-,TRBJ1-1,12,TGTGCCAGCAGTTTGTGGGGAGAGGAAGCTTTCTTT,CASSLWGEEAFF
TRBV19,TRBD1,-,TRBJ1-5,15,TGTGCCAGTACTTCTCAGACAGGGAGCAATCAGCCCCAGCATTTT,CASTSQTGSNQPQHF
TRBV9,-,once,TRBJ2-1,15,TGTGCCAGCAGCGTAGAGTTAGCGGACTACAATGAGCAGTTCTTC,CASSVELADYNEQFF
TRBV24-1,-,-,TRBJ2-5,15,TGTGCCACCAGTGATTCTGGGGGGGCGAAAGAGACCCAGTACTTC,CATSDSGGAKETQYF
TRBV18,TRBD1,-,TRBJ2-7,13,TGTGCCAGCTCACAGGGACAGGGGAACGAGCAGTACTTC,CASSQGQGNEQYF
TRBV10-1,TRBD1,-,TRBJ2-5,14,TGCGCCGGGGGAATCGGGACAGGGGTCGAGACCCAGTACTTC,CAGGIGTGVETQYF
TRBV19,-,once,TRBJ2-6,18,TGTGCCAGTAGTATCCGTGGCGGGAAGGTCACTGGGGCCAACGTCCTGACTTTC,CASSIRGGKVTGANVLTF